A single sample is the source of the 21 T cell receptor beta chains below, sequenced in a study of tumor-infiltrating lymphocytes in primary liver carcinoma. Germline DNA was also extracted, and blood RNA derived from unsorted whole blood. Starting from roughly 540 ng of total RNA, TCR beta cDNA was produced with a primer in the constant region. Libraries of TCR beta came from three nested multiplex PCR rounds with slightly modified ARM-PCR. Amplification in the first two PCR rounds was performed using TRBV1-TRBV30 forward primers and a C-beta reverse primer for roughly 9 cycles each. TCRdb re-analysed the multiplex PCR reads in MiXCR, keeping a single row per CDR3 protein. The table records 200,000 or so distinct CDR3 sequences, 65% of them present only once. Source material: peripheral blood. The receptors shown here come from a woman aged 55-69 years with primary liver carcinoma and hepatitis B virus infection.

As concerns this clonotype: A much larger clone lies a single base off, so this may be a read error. As DNA, the CDR3 is TGTGCCAGCAGTTTCGGTATAGGTAATCAGCCCCAGCATTTT. Translating it yields CASSFGIGNQPQHF. The chain employs TRBV12-3 or TRBV12-4 and TRBJ1-5; no definite D call. V lost 3 bases and J 4 bases, leaving 10 bases between the germline ends. This CDR3 is built from 14 residues.

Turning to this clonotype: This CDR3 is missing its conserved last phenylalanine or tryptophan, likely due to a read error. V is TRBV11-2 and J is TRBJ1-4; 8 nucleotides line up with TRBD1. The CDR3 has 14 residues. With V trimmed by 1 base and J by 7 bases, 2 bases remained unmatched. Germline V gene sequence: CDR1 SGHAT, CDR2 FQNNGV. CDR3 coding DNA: TGTGCCAGCAGCTTAGGGCAGGGGGCTGAAAAACTGTTTTTG. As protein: CASSLGQGAEKLFL.

The CDR3 loop reads CASSTGQGGNEQYF. CDR3 coding DNA: TGCGCCAGCAGCACGGGACAGGGAGGCAACGAGCAGTACTTC. V gene TRBV5-1 combines with J gene TRBJ2-7; 9 bases are shared with TRBD1. The V gene's germline CDR1 is SGHRS and CDR2 YFSETQ. The trim removed 4 bases at V and 5 bases at J, leaving 7 bases unmatched. The CDR3 sequence is 14 residues long. Based on the CDR3 plus reference TRBV5-1 and TRBJ2-7, the full variable domain is KAGVTQTPRYLIKTRGQQVTLSCSPISGHRSVSWYQQTPGQGLQFLFEYFSETQRNKGNFPGRFSGRQFSNSRSEMNVSTLELGDSALYLCASSTGQGGNEQYFGPGTRLTVT.

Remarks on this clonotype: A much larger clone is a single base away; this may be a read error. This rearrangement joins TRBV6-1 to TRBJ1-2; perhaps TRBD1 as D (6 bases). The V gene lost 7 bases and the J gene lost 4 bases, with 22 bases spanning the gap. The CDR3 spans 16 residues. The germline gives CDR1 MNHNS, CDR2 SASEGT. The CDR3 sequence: CASTATVGGVLYGYTF. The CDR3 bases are TGTGCCAGCACAGCCACCGTTGGGGGCGTGCTCTATGGCTACACCTTC.

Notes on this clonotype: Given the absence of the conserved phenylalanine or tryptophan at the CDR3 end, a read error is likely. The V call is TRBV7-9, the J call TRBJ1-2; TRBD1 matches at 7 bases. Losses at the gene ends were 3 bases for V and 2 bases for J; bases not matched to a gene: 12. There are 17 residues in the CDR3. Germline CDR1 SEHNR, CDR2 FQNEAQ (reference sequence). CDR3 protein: CASSFGSDRALNYGYTL. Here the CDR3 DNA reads TGTGCCAGCAGCTTCGGGAGCGACAGGGCCCTAAACTATGGCTACACCCTC.

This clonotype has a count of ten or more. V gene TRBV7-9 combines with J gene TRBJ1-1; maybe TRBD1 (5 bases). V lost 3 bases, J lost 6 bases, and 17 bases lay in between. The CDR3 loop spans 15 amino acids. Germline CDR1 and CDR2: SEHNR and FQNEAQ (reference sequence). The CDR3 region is CASSLSGAGLSEAFF. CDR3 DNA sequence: TGTGCCAGCAGCTTGTCCGGGGCTGGTCTATCTGAAGCTTTCTTT.

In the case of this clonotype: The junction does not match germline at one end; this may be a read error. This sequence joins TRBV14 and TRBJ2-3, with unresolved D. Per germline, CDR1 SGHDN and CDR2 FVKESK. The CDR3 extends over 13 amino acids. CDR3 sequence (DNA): TGTGCCAGCGGCCAATTCGACCCGGATACGCAGTATTTT. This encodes CASGQFDPDTQYF.

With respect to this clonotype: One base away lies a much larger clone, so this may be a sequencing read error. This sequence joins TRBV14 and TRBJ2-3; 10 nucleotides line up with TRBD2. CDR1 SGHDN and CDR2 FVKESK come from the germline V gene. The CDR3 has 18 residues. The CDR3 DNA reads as TGTGCCAGCAGCCAAGAATTTGCGCTAGCGGGAGTTTCAGATATGCAGTATTTT. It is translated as CASSQEFALAGVSDMQYF.

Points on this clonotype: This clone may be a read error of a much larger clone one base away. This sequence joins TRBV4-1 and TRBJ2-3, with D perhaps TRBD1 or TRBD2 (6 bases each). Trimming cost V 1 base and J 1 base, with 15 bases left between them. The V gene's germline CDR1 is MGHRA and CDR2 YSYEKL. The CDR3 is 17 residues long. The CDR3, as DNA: TGCGCCAGCAGCCAAGCGGGGGCGTGGGCTGGCACAGATACGCAGTATTTT. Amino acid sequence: CASSQAGAWAGTDTQYF.

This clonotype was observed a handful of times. CDR3 region: CAGGRLPPRTDTQYF. The CDR3 nucleotides are TGTGCCGGCGGTCGACTTCCCCCTCGCACAGATACGCAGTATTTT. The rearrangement uses TRBV6-1 and TRBJ2-3; D is unclear. V lost 11 bases and J 1 base, leaving 19 bases between the germline ends. CDR1 and CDR2 (germline): MNHNS, SASEGT. The CDR3 is made up of 15 amino acids.

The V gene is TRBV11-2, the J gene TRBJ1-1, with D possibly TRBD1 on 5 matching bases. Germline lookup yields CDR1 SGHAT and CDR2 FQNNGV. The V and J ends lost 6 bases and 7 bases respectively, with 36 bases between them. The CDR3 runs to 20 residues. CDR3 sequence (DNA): TGTGCCAGCAGACTACATCAGCACGGACACCTTCGCTTTTGGAGCTATGAAGCTTTCTTT. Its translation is CASRLHQHGHLRFWSYEAFF.

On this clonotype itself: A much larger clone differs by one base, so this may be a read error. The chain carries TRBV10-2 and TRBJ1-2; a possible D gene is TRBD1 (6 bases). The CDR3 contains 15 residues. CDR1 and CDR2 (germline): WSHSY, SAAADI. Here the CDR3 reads CANSESRGANYGYTF. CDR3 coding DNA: TGCGCCAACAGTGAGTCACGGGGGGCAAACTATGGCTACACCTTC.

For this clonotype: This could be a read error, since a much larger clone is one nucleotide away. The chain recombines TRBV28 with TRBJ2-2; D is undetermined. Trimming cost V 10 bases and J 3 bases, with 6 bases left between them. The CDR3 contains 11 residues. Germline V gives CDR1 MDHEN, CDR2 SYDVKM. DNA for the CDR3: TGTGCCAACTTTTACACCGGGGAGCTGTTTTTT. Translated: CANFYTGELFF.

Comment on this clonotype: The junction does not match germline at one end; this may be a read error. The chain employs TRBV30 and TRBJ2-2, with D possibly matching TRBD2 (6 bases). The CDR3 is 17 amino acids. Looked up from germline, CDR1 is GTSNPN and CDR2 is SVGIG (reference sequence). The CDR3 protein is CAWSRPETGGVTGELFF. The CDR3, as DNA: TGTGCCTGGAGTCGCCCCGAGACTGGCGGGGTCACCGGGGAGCTGTTCTTT.

This CDR3 reads CASSVATGGTEAFF. The CDR3 DNA is TGTGCCAGCAGCGTCGCGACAGGGGGCACTGAAGCTTTCTTT. This chain uses TRBV5-5 with TRBJ1-1; 9 positions match TRBD1. Germline CDR1 SGHKS, CDR2 YYEKEE (reference sequence). With V trimmed by 4 bases and J by 4 bases, 5 bases remained unmatched. This CDR3 region has 14 residues.

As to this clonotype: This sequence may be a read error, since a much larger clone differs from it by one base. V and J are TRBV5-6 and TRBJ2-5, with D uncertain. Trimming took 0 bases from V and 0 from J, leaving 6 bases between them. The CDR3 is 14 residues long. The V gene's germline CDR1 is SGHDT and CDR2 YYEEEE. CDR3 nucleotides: TGTGCCAGCAGCTTGGGTTCGAACCAAGAGACCCAGTACTTC. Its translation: CASSLGSNQETQYF.

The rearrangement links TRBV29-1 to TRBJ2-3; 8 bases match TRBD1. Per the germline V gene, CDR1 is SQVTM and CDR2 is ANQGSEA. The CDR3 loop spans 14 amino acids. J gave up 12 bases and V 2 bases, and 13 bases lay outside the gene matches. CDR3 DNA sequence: TGCAGCGTTGAACAGGGGGCAGGCACAGGTACTCAGTATTTT. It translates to CSVEQGAGTGTQYF.

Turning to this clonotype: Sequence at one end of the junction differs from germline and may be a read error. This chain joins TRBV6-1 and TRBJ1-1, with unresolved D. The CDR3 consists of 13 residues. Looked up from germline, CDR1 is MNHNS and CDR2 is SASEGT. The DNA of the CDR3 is TGTGCCAGCACTCAAGTGAGGTACACTGAAGCTTCCTTT. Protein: CASTQVRYTEASF.

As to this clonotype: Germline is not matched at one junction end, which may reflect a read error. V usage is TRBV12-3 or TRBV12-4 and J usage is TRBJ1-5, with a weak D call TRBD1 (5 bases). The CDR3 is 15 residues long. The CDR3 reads CASTRGTAINQSQRF. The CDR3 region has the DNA TGTGCCAGCACGCGGGGCACCGCAATAAATCAGTCCCAGCGTTTT.

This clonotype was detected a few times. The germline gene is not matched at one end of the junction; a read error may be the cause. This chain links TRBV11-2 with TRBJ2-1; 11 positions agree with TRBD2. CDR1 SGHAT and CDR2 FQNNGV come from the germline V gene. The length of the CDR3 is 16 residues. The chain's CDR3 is CASSYPGTSGSNEQFF. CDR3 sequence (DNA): TGTGCCAGCAGCTACCCCGGGACTAGCGGTAGCAATGAGCAGTTTTTC.

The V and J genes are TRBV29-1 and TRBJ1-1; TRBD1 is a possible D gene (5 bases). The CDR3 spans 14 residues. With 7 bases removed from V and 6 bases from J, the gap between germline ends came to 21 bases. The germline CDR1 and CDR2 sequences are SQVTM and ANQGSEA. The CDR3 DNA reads TGCAGCGCCGCGCGTGGAGGTAGGGGAGCTGAAGCTTTCTTT. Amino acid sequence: CSAARGGRGAEAFF.